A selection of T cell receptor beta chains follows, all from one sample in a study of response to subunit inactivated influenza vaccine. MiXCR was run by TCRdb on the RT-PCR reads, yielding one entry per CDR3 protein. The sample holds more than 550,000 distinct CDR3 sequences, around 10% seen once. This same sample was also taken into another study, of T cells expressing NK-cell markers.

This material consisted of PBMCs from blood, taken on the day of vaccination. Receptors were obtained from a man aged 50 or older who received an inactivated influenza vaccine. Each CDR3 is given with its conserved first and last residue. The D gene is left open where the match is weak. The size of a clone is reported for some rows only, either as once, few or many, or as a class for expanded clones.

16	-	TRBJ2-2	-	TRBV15	CATSRVGGKNTGELFF	TGTGCCACCAGCAGAGTCGGGGGAAAGAACACCGGGGAGCTGTTTTTT
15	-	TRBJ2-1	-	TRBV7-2	CASSPAGHTYNEQFF	TGTGCCAGCAGCCCCGCGGGACACACCTACAATGAGCAGTTCTTC
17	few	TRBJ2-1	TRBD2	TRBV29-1	CSVTGGIAGALGNEQFF	TGCAGCGTTACCGGGGGGATAGCGGGAGCCTTGGGGAATGAGCAGTTCTTC
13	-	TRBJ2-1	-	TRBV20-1	CSARKSQYNEQFF	TGCAGTGCTAGGAAGAGCCAATACAATGAGCAGTTCTTC
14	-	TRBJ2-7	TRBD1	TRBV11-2	CASSPTGQGVWQYF	TGTGCCAGCAGCCCCACCGGACAGGGTGTTTGGCAGTACTTC
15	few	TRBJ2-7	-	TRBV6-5	CASSYSTAGAYEQYF	TGTGCCAGCAGTTACTCGACCGCAGGGGCCTACGAGCAGTACTTC
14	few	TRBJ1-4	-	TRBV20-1	CSARAGGGYEKLFF	TGCAGTGCTAGAGCTGGGGGAGGATACGAAAAACTGTTTTTT
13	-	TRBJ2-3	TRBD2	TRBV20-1	CSASTGGRDTQYF	TGCAGTGCTAGTACGGGAGGGCGGGATACGCAGTATTTT
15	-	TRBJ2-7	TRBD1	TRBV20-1	CSARAGQGARGEQYF	TGCAGTGCTAGAGCTGGGCAGGGGGCAAGGGGAGAGCAGTACTTC
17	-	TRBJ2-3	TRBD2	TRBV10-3	CAISAPGLAGAPSPQYF	TGTGCCATCAGTGCGCCGGGACTAGCGGGAGCCCCATCCCCGCAGTATTTT
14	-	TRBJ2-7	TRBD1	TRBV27	CASSVTGGRYEQYF	TGTGCCAGCAGTGTAACAGGGGGCAGGTACGAGCAGTACTTC
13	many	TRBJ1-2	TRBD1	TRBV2	CASSGDRGNGYTF	TGTGCCAGCAGTGGGGACAGGGGCAATGGCTACACCTTC
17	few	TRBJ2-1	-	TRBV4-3	CASSQDPRNPALNEQFF	TGCGCCAGCAGCCAAGATCCTAGGAACCCGGCCCTCAATGAGCAGTTCTTC
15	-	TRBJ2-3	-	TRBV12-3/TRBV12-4	CASTSGRGITDTQYF	TGTGCCAGCACCTCGGGTAGGGGGATCACAGATACGCAGTATTTT
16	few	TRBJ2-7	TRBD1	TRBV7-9	CASSLDGGTGASEQYF	TGTGCCAGCAGCTTGGATGGGGGGACAGGGGCATCCGAGCAGTACTTC
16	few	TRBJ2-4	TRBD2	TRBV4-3	CASSQDPGLAGNVQYF	TGCGCCAGCAGCCAGGATCCGGGACTAGCGGGAAATGTTCAGTACTTC
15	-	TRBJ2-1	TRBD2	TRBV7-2	CASSFWRGVNNEQFF	TGTGCCAGCAGCTTTTGGCGGGGGGTCAACAATGAGCAGTTCTTC
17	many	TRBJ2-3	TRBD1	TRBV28	CASSLFATGTDTDTQYF	TGTGCCAGCAGTTTATTCGCGACAGGGACGGATACAGATACGCAGTATTTT
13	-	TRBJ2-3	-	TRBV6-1	CASSGARWDTQYF	TGTGCCAGCAGTGGCGCGAGATGGGATACGCAGTATTTT
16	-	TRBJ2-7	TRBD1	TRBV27	CASSSNRDRVLGEQYF	TGTGCCAGCAGTTCAAACAGGGACAGGGTGTTGGGAGAGCAGTACTTC
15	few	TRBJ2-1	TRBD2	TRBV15	CATSRDGLAGNEQFF	TGTGCCACCAGCAGAGATGGACTAGCGGGGAATGAGCAGTTCTTC
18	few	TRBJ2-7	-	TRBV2	CASSEFLTALSGSYEQYF	TGTGCCAGCAGTGAATTTTTGACAGCCCTTTCGGGCTCCTACGAGCAGTACTTC